Presented here are 28 T cell receptor beta chains from one specimen sequenced in a study of shared clonotypes between healthy human individuals. Selected positively for CCR7 and CD45RO-negative, naive CD8 cells excluded terminally differentiated effector memory CD45RA+ cells. TCRdb's table, derived via immunoSEQ multiplex PCR, lists solely in-frame clones and lacks some. Of about 2.1 million clones listed, approximately 92% were seen once; the top ten hold about 1.6%. The source material was naive CD8+ T cells from PBMCs. The source of these receptors is a young man in good health. Some clones in this sample may be carry-over from other donors' samples.

This sequence joins TRBV19 and TRBJ2-1, with 15 bases fitting TRBD2. The CDR3 is 15 amino acids. With 8 bases clipped from V and 4 bases from J, the junction kept 3 bases outside the gene matches. Germline values: CDR1 LNHDA, CDR2 SQIVND (reference sequence). For the CDR3, the DNA is TGTGCCAGTTACGGGACTAGCGGGAGGTACAATGAGCAGTTCTTC. Residues: CASYGTSGRYNEQFF.

CDR3 coding DNA: TGTGCCAGCAGCGCAGGGTTTGGCTACACCTTC. Its translation is CASSAGFGYTF. The chain joins TRBV27 to TRBJ1-2; D possibly corresponds to TRBD1 (5 bases). The germline CDR1 and CDR2 sequences are MNHEY and SMNVEV (reference sequence). Trimming cost V 6 bases and J 7 bases, with 9 bases left between them. The length of the CDR3 is 11 residues.

The chain recombines TRBV5-4 with TRBJ2-3; 9 bases fit TRBD2. V lost 6 bases to trimming and J lost 8 bases; unmatched junction nucleotides: 22. CDR3 length: 18 amino acids. Germline CDR1 and CDR2: SGHNT and YYREEE (reference sequence). The chain's CDR3 is CASTIRGREGPQGGTQYF. The CDR3 bases are TGTGCCAGCACCATCCGGGGGCGGGAGGGCCCCCAAGGGGGTACGCAGTATTTT.

The chain is built from TRBV5-4 and TRBJ2-5; D is undetermined. Germline lookup yields CDR1 SGHNT and CDR2 YYREEE (reference sequence). The CDR3 contains 15 residues. Trimming left V 0 bases short and J 3 bases short, with 12 bases between. CDR3 in amino acids: CASSLGTAIKETQYF. CDR3 nucleotide sequence: TGTGCCAGCAGCTTGGGCACGGCCATAAAAGAGACCCAGTACTTC.

The rearrangement joins TRBV6-6 to TRBJ2-2, with D uncertain. The CDR3 runs to 12 residues. Deletions cut 0 bases from V and 6 bases from J, with 2 bases between. The germline CDR1 and CDR2 sequences are MNHNY and SVGAGI (reference sequence). In nucleotides, the CDR3 is TGTGCCAGCAGTTACTCCCCCGGGGAGCTGTTTTTT. Amino acid sequence: CASSYSPGELFF.

The chain uses TRBV28 and TRBJ2-7; 11 bases match TRBD2. Germline values: CDR1 MDHEN, CDR2 SYDVKM. This CDR3 has 16 amino acids. The V segment lost 5 bases and the J segment 2 bases; nucleotides outside the gene matches: 8. The CDR3 nucleotides are TGTGCCAGCAGTGGGCTAGCGGGAGGACCTACCTACGAGCAGTACTTC. This codes for CASSGLAGGPTYEQYF. The whole variable domain, remainder taken from reference TRBV28 and TRBJ2-7, is DVKVTQSSRYLVKRTGEKVFLECVQDMDHENMFWYRQDPGLGLRLIYFSYDVKMKEKGDIPEGYSVSREKKERFSLILESASTNQTSMYLCASSGLAGGPTYEQYFGPGTRLTVT.

For this clone: Other DNA sequences in the same sample also yield this CDR3. The chain recombines TRBV7-2 with TRBJ2-7, with D perhaps being TRBD1 or TRBD2 (5 bases each). Deletions cut 1 base from V and 6 bases from J, with 7 bases between. The CDR3 totals 12 residues. CDR1 and CDR2 (germline): SGHTA, FQGNSA. The CDR3 region is CASSLGGSEQYF. CDR3 coding DNA: TGTGCCAGCAGCTTAGGGGGGTCCGAGCAGTACTTC. Complete variable domain (other parts from reference TRBV7-2 and TRBJ2-7): GAGVSQSPSNKVTEKGKDVELRCDPISGHTALYWYRQSLGQGLEFLIYFQGNSAPDKSGLPSDRFSAERTGGSVSTLTIQRTQQEDSAVYLCASSLGGSEQYFGPGTRLTVT.

This clone was found once. The V call is TRBV27, the J call TRBJ2-3; perhaps TRBD1 as D (6 bases). Germline V gives CDR1 MNHEY, CDR2 SMNVEV (reference sequence). The CDR3 runs to 15 residues. Trimming shortened V by 4 bases and J by 6 bases, and 17 bases separated the two germline ends. The CDR3 nucleotides read TGTGCCAGCAGTTCCCCGGACAGCTTTACCGATACGCAGTATTTT. This sequence encodes CASSSPDSFTDTQYF.

The gene calls are TRBV2 and TRBJ1-1, with 7 positions matching TRBD1. With 8 bases clipped from V and 0 bases from J, the junction kept 9 bases outside the gene matches. Germline lookup yields CDR1 SNHLY and CDR2 FYNNEI. The CDR3 loop spans 15 amino acids. The CDR3, as DNA: TGTGCCAGCTTTGACAGGGAAACCATGAACACTGAAGCTTTCTTT. As protein: CASFDRETMNTEAFF.

Comments on this clone: Other DNA sequences in this specimen translate into the identical CDR3. This rearrangement joins TRBV28 to TRBJ1-1; tentatively, D is TRBD1 (5 bases). Trimming removed 3 bases from V and 7 bases from J, with 9 bases in between. Looked up from germline, CDR1 is MDHEN and CDR2 is SYDVKM. This CDR3 is built from 12 residues. The CDR3 spells CASSFSGGEAFF. CDR3 DNA: TGTGCCAGCAGTTTCTCCGGGGGTGAAGCTTTCTTT. Combining the CDR3 with reference TRBV28 and TRBJ1-1 gives the whole variable domain DVKVTQSSRYLVKRTGEKVFLECVQDMDHENMFWYRQDPGLGLRLIYFSYDVKMKEKGDIPEGYSVSREKKERFSLILESASTNQTSMYLCASSFSGGEAFFGQGTRLTVV.

This sequence joins TRBV2 and TRBJ2-2; D is possibly TRBD1 or TRBD2 (5 bases each). V lost 10 bases to trimming and J lost 1 base, with 16 bases between them. The CDR3 covers 15 residues. The germline V gene encodes CDR1 SNHLY and CDR2 FYNNEI. CDR3 loop: CATAGDGENTGELFF. The CDR3 region has the DNA TGTGCCACGGCCGGGGACGGGGAGAACACCGGGGAGCTGTTTTTT.

V usage is TRBV13 and J usage is TRBJ1-2; D unclear. CDR1 and CDR2 from the germline V gene are PRHDT and FYEKMQ (reference sequence). V lost 8 bases and J 0 bases, leaving 7 bases between the germline ends. The CDR3 runs 12 residues. This chain's CDR3 is CASGIPNYGYTF. CDR3 DNA sequence: TGTGCCAGCGGAATACCTAACTATGGCTACACCTTC.

The chain couples TRBV11-2 to TRBJ2-7; tentatively, D is TRBD1 (6 bases). CDR1 is SGHAT and CDR2 is FQNNGV in the germline V gene. The CDR3 loop spans 16 amino acids. V was pared by 3 bases and J by 6 bases, with 21 bases between. DNA of the CDR3: TGTGCCAGCAGCTTGGGGCCGGGGACACCGGGCTCCGAGCAGTACTTC. Translation: CASSLGPGTPGSEQYF.

The chain carries TRBV7-9 and TRBJ2-2; D gene ambiguous. The CDR3 runs 12 residues. Trimming cost V 7 bases and J 4 bases, with 7 bases left between them. Germline V gene data show CDR1 as SEHNR and CDR2 as FQNEAQ (reference sequence). The CDR3 loop is CASTMPTGELFF. The CDR3 DNA is TGTGCCAGCACCATGCCCACCGGGGAGCTGTTTTTT.

V is TRBV27 and J is TRBJ2-1; D is ambiguous. This CDR3 spans 13 amino acids. Trimming removed 3 bases at V and 8 bases at J, with 11 bases between. Germline assignment: CDR1 MNHEY and CDR2 SMNVEV (reference sequence). Here the CDR3 reads CASSFFAYHEQFF. The CDR3 region has the DNA TGTGCCAGCAGTTTCTTTGCGTACCATGAGCAGTTCTTC.

The chain recombines TRBV6-5 with TRBJ2-1, with 8 bases matching TRBD1. The CDR3 length is 14 residues. Germline trimming cut 1 base from V and 8 bases from J; bases unmatched to any gene: 4. Germline CDR1 and CDR2: MNHEY and SVGAGI. CDR3 protein: CASSYWTGNDEQFF. For the CDR3, the DNA is TGTGCCAGCAGTTACTGGACAGGGAACGATGAGCAGTTCTTC.

This chain links TRBV7-9 with TRBJ1-2, with D maybe TRBD1 (5 bases). CDR1 and CDR2 from the germline V gene are SEHNR and FQNEAQ (reference sequence). The CDR3 runs 14 residues. Between the trimmed V and J ends, which lost 5 bases and 4 bases, there was a span of 14 bases. The CDR3 here is CASSQVGPGYGYTF. For the CDR3, the DNA is TGTGCCAGCAGCCAAGTGGGGCCTGGCTATGGCTACACCTTC.

CDR3 region: CASSLDNRNTDTQYF. The CDR3 nucleotides read TGTGCCAGCAGCTTAGACAACAGAAACACAGATACGCAGTATTTT. V is TRBV7-9 and J is TRBJ2-3, with D unclear. Trimming cost V 1 base and J 2 bases, with 10 bases left between them. The germline CDR1 and CDR2 sequences are SEHNR and FQNEAQ (reference sequence). This CDR3 is built from 15 residues.

V is TRBV7-9 and J is TRBJ2-6, with TRBD1 matching over 8 bases. The ends lost 6 bases at V and 1 base at J; junction bases unmatched: 11. The CDR3 has 18 amino acids. The germline V gene has CDR1 SEHNR and CDR2 FQNEAQ (reference sequence). Written as DNA, the CDR3 is TGTGCCAGCAGATTTGGACAGGGCGGTTTTTCTGGGGCCAACGTCCTGACTTTC. It codes for CASRFGQGGFSGANVLTF.

V and J are TRBV2 and TRBJ2-3; 9 nucleotides match TRBD2. The CDR3 extends over 17 amino acids. Germline values: CDR1 SNHLY, CDR2 FYNNEI. V was clipped by 6 bases and J by 2 bases; unmatched bases: 12. CDR3 protein: CASRALLAGRHTDTQYF. Written as DNA, the CDR3 is TGTGCCAGCAGAGCACTACTAGCGGGCAGGCACACAGATACGCAGTATTTT. Combining the CDR3 with reference TRBV2 and TRBJ2-3 gives the whole variable domain EPEVTQTPSHQVTQMGQEVILRCVPISNHLYFYWYRQILGQKVEFLVSFYNNEISEKSEIFDDQFSVERPDGSNFTLKIRSTKLEDSAMYFCASRALLAGRHTDTQYFGPGTRLTVL.

The rearrangement joins TRBV15 to TRBJ2-7, with TRBD1 matching 7 bases. There are 16 residues in the CDR3. The V and J ends lost 3 bases and 2 bases, in that order; junction bases with no gene match: 10. Germline loops: CDR1 LNHNV, CDR2 YYDKDF (reference sequence). The CDR3 coding sequence is TGTGCCACCAGCAGCTTTACCGGGACAGCTCCCTACGAGCAGTACTTC. It yields the protein CATSSFTGTAPYEQYF.

The chain joins TRBV5-8 to TRBJ2-3, with TRBD2 matching 7 bases. Germline trimming cut 0 bases from V and 3 bases from J; bases unmatched to any gene: 4. Germline assignment: CDR1 SGHTS and CDR2 YDEGEE. The CDR3 totals 15 residues. This CDR3 is CASSLGTAGTDTQYF. The CDR3 nucleotides read TGTGCCAGCAGCTTGGGTACAGCGGGGACAGATACGCAGTATTTT.

The genes are TRBV7-9 and TRBJ1-1; D unresolved. CDR3 length: 14 amino acids. Trimming stripped 5 bases from V and 1 base from J, with 11 bases between. CDR1 and CDR2 from the germline V gene are SEHNR and FQNEAQ (reference sequence). The CDR3 reads CASSPPTGNTEAFF. In DNA form, the CDR3 reads TGTGCCAGCAGCCCACCGACGGGGAACACTGAAGCTTTCTTT.

V is TRBV9 and J is TRBJ2-2, with TRBD1 matching over 7 bases. After removal of 10 bases from V and 3 bases from J, the junction contained 6 bases not matched to a gene. Per the germline V gene, CDR1 is SGDLS and CDR2 is YYNGEE. CDR3 size: 13 residues. The CDR3 spells CASWDSYTGELFF. The CDR3 DNA follows: TGTGCCTCGTGGGACAGCTACACCGGGGAGCTGTTTTTT.

The CDR3 sequence is CASSLNLYNEQFF. The CDR3 DNA is TGTGCCAGCAGCTTAAACCTCTACAATGAGCAGTTCTTC. The gene calls are TRBV7-3 and TRBJ2-1; D not resolved. Deletions cut 1 base from V and 3 bases from J, with 4 bases between. The CDR3 loop spans 13 amino acids. Germline loops: CDR1 SGHTA, CDR2 FQGTGA. Looking up the rest from reference TRBV7-3 and TRBJ2-1 gives the full variable domain: GAGVSQTPSNKVTEKGKYVELRCDPISGHTALYWYRQSLGQGPEFLIYFQGTGAADDSGLPNDRFFAVRPEGSVSTLKIQRTERGDSAVYLCASSLNLYNEQFFGPGTRLTVL.

The chain has TRBV9 and TRBJ2-1, with TRBD1 identical over 7 bases. The CDR3 consists of 15 residues. The J segment lost 3 bases and the V segment lost 3 bases, leaving 6 bases of the junction unmatched. The germline gives CDR1 SGDLS, CDR2 YYNGEE. CDR3 in DNA: TGTGCCAGCAGCGGGAGACAGGGTTTCTACAATGAGCAGTTCTTC. Translated: CASSGRQGFYNEQFF.

J is TRBJ2-7 and V is TRBV14; TRBD1 might be the D (6 bases). V dropped 3 bases and J dropped 1 base, with 13 bases sitting between them. This CDR3 is 15 amino acids long. Germline CDR1 and CDR2: SGHDN and FVKESK. The CDR3 is CASSQAQGFSYEQYF. In nucleotides, the CDR3 is TGTGCCAGCAGCCAGGCCCAGGGGTTTTCCTACGAGCAGTACTTC. The whole variable domain, filled in from reference TRBV14 and TRBJ2-7, reads EAGVTQFPSHSVIEKGQTVTLRCDPISGHDNLYWYRRVMGKEIKFLLHFVKESKQDESGMPNNRFLAERTGGTYSTLKVQPAELEDSGVYFCASSQAQGFSYEQYFGPGTRLTVT.

The chain is built from TRBV5-6 and TRBJ2-5; 11 positions agree with TRBD2. Germline CDR1 and CDR2: SGHDT and YYEEEE. V lost 1 base and J lost 2; bases outside the gene matches: 4. The CDR3 length is 16 residues. CDR3 residues: CASSLWLAGGQETQYF. In nucleotides, the CDR3 is TGTGCCAGCAGCTTGTGGCTAGCGGGGGGACAAGAGACCCAGTACTTC.